These 4 T cell receptor beta chains were sequenced from one sample in a study of CD8 T cells in Susac syndrome. Random hexamers were used to reverse transcribe roughly 0.45 to 1 ug of RNA. Using its own MiXCR run on the immunoSEQ multiplex PCR reads, TCRdb lists one record per CDR3 protein. The sample records 150,000 to 200,000 distinct CDR3 sequences, 90% to 95% being singletons. Input material: CD4+ T cells from PBMCs. These receptor sequences come from a human donor with Susac syndrome.

The chain carries TRBV7-8 and TRBJ2-6; D call uncertain. V was pared by 6 bases and J by 1 base, with 4 bases between. CDR3 length equals 13 residues. Germline CDR1 reads SGHVS; CDR2 reads FQNEAQ. This CDR3 is CASRQSGANVLTF. CDR3 nucleotides: TGTGCCAGCAGACAGTCTGGGGCCAACGTCCTGACTTTC.

In the case of this clonotype: An end of the junction differs from the germline gene, which may be a read error. The chain combines TRBV7-6 with TRBJ1-5; D uncertain. Germline CDR1 reads SGHVS; CDR2 reads FNYEAQ. The CDR3 consists of 14 residues. The CDR3 DNA sequence: TGTGCTAGCAGCTTGGGCATGGGCAATCAGCCCCAGCATTTT. It translates to CASSLGMGNQPQHF.

This chain uses TRBV28 with TRBJ2-2; 7 bases align to TRBD1. Germline CDR1 reads MDHEN; CDR2 reads SYDVKM. J was trimmed by 3 bases and V by 7 bases; bases with no gene match: 14. This CDR3 spans 17 amino acids. CDR3 amino acids: CASTLTGIDLDTGELFF. In nucleotides, the CDR3 is TGTGCCAGCACACTGACAGGGATTGATTTGGACACCGGGGAGCTGTTTTTT.

The chain has TRBV6-1 and TRBJ2-1; 12 bases are shared with TRBD2. Unmatched junction bases numbered 3, after V lost 4 bases and J lost 5 bases. This CDR3 spans 15 amino acids. The germline CDR1 and CDR2 sequences are MNHNS and SASEGT. The CDR3 DNA is TGTGCCAGCAGTGGGACTAGCGGGGCGGACAATGAGCAGTTCTTC. Translating gives CASSGTSGADNEQFF.